This T cell receptor (beta chain) is from a study of brain T cells in children with intractable seizures. Measured with immunoSEQ multiplex PCR; TCRdb has only the in-frame clones, and not every one. This table has 50,000 to 75,000 clones, 90% to 97% appearing once. The CDR3 is made up of 11 amino acids. V was trimmed by 7 bases and J by 6 bases, leaving 9 bases between them. Germline V gene data show CDR1 as LNHDA and CDR2 as SQIVND (reference sequence). This chain links TRBV19 with TRBJ2-5; weak D call: TRBD2 (6 bases). The sequence came from a boy younger than two with focal cortical dysplasia and intractable seizures. Sample: peripheral blood, taken at surgery. CDR3 DNA: TGTGCCAGTACCGGGGGAAAGACCCAGTACTTC. Amino acids: CASTGGKTQYF.